Detailed here is one T cell receptor beta chain. Its antigen remains unknown. This sample was taken from a study of type 1 and type 2 diabetes patients. Study-level information: Across the study, fewer than 20,000,000 paired-end reads were produced. Overall study results and limits: In CD4+ and CD8+ T cells, type 2 diabetes diversity exceeded type 1.

Anyone with other autoimmune disease or infection in the prior four weeks was excluded. Germline V gene sequence: CDR1 MDHEN, CDR2 SYDVKM. The CDR3 consists of 13 residues. Between the trimmed V and J ends, which lost 2 bases and 3 bases, there was a span of 8 bases. Genomic DNA was the PCR template. Multiplex PCR with 30 forward and 13 reverse primers amplified the TCR beta CDR3. TCRdb processed the multiplex PCR reads anew with MiXCR; each CDR3 protein has one entry. This sample has 250,000 or so distinct CDR3 sequences, with more than 45% found just once. The rearrangement joins TRBV28 to TRBJ2-7; D is unclear. This receptor was obtained from a man aged 18 to 30 with type 2 diabetes. The sample consisted of peripheral blood mononuclear cells (PBMCs). The CDR3 sequence is CASSLKQYYEQYF. In DNA form, the CDR3 reads TGTGCCAGCAGTTTAAAGCAATACTACGAGCAGTACTTC.